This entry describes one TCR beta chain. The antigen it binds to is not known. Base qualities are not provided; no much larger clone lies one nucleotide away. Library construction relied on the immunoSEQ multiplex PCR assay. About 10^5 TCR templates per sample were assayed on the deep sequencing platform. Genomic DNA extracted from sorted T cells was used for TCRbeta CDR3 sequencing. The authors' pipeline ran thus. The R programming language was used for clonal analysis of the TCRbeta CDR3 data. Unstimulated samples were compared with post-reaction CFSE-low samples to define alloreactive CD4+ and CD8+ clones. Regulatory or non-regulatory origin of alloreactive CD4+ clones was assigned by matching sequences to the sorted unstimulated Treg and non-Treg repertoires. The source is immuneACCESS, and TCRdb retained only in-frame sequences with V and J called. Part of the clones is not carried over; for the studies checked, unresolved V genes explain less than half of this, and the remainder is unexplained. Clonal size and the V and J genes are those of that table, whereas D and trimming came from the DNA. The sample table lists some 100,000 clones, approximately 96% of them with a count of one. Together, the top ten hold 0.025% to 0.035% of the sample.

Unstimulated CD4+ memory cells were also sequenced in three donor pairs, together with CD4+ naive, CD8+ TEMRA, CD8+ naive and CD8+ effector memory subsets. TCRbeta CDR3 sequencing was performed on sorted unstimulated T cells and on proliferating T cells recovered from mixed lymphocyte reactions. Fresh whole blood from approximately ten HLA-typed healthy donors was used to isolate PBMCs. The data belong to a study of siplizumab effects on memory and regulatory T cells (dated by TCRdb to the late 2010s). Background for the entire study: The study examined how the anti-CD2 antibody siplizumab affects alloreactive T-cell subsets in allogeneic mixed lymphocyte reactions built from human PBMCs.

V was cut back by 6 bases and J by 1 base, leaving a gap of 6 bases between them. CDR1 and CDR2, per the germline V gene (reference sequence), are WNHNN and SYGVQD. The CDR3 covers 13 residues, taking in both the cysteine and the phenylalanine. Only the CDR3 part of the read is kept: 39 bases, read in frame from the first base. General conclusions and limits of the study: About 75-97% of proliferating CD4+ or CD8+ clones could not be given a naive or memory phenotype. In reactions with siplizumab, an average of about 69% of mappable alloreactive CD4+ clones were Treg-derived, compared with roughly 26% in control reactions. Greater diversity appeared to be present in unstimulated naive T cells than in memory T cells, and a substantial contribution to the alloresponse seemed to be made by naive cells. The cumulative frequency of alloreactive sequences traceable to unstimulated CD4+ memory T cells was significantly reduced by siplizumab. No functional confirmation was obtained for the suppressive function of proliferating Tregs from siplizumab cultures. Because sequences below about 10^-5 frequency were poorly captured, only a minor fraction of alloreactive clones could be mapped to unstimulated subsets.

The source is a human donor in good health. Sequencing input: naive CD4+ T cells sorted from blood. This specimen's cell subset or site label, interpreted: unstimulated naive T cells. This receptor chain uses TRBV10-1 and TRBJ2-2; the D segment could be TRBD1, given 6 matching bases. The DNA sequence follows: TGCGCCAGCAGGACAGGGAACACCGGGGAGCTGTTTTTT. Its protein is CASRTGNTGELFF.